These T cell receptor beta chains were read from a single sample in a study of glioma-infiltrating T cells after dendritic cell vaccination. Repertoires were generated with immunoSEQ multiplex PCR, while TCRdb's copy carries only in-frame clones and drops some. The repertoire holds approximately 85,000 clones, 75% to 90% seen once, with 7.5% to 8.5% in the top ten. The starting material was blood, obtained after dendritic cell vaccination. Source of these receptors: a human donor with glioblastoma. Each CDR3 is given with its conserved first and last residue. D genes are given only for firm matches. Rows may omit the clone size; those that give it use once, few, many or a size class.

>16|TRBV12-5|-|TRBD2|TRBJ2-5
TGTGCTAGTGGTTTGGGGCTAGCGGGGGGACAAGAGACCCAGTACTTC
CASGLGLAGGQETQYF
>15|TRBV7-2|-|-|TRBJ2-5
TGTGCCAGCAGCCCTTTACAGGGTCGAGGGGAGACCCAGTACTTC
CASSPLQGRGETQYF
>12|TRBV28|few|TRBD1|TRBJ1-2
TGTGCCAGCAGTCGACAGGGAGGTGGCTACACCTTC
CASSRQGGGYTF
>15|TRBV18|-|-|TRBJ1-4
TGTGCCAGCTCACCACTAACAGATAATAATGAAAAACTGTTTTTT
CASSPLTDNNEKLFF
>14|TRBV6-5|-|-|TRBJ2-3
TGTGCCAGCAGACCATTAGTTGGCACAGATACGCAGTATTTT
CASRPLVGTDTQYF
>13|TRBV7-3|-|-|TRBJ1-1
TGTGCCAGCAGCCCGACAGCTTCCACTGAAGCTTTCTTT
CASSPTASTEAFF
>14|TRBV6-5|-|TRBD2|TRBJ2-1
TGTGCCAGCAGACCAGCGGGGACCTACAATGAGCAGTTCTTC
CASRPAGTYNEQFF
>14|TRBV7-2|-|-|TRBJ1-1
TGTGCCAGCAGCACAGGGTTTGGTGTCACTGAAGCTTTCTTT
CASSTGFGVTEAFF
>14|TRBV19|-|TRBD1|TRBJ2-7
TGTGCCAGTAGTATGGGGACAGGTGATTACGAGCAGTACTTC
CASSMGTGDYEQYF
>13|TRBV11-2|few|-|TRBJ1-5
TGTGCCAGCAGCTTAGATTTCCGTCAGCCCCAGCATTTT
CASSLDFRQPQHF
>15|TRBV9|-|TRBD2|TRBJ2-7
TGTGCCAGCAGCGTAGGGCCAGCGGGAAACTACGAGCAGTACTTC
CASSVGPAGNYEQYF
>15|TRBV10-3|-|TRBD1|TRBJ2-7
TGTGCCGCCAAGCCGGCTGGGGGACAGGGATACGAGCAGTACTTC
CAAKPAGGQGYEQYF
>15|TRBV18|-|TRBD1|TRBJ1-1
TGTGCCAGCTCAACAACTGGACAGGGGGACACTGAAGCTTTCTTT
CASSTTGQGDTEAFF
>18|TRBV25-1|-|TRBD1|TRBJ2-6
TGTGCCAGCAGTGCTGGCTTACAGGGGCTCTCTGGGGCCAACGTCCTGACTTTC
CASSAGLQGLSGANVLTF
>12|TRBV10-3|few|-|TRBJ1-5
TGTGCCATCAGCCCCTCCAATCAGCCCCAGCATTTT
CAISPSNQPQHF
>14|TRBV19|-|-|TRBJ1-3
TGTGCCAGTAGGAGGACAGCCGGCGGAAACACCATATATTTT
CASRRTAGGNTIYF
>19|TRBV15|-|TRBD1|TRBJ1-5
TGTGCCACCAGCAACTATCGGGACAGGGGGTTTTATAGCAATCAGCCCCAGCATTTT
CATSNYRDRGFYSNQPQHF
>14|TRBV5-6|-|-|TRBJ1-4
TGTGCCAGCAGCTTGACAGGGAATCGGGAAAAACTGTTTTTT
CASSLTGNREKLFF
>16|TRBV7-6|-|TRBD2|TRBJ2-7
TGTGCCAGCAGCTTAGGGGCGGGGGGTAGTACCTACGAGCAGTACTTC
CASSLGAGGSTYEQYF
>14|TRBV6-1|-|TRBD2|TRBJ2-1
TGTGCCAGCAGGTGGCTAGCGGGAGGGTATGAGCAGTTCTTC
CASRWLAGGYEQFF
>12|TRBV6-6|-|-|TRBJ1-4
TGTGCCAGCAGAGACAATCTTGAAAAACTGTTTTTT
CASRDNLEKLFF
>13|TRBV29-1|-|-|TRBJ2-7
TGCAGCGTCACCCCCGGGTCCCCCTACGAGCAGTACTTC
CSVTPGSPYEQYF
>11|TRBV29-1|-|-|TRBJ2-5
TGCAGCGCACAGGAACAAGAGACCCAGTACTTC
CSAQEQETQYF
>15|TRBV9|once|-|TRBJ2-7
TGTGCCAGCAGCGTAGGGCCGGGGGACCTCTACGAGCAGTACTTC
CASSVGPGDLYEQYF
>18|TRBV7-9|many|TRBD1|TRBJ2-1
TGTGCCAGCAGCCATACCCCACCGGGGACAGGGAATTACAATGAGCAGTTCTTC
CASSHTPPGTGNYNEQFF
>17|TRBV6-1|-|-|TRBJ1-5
TGTGCCAGCAGTGAAGAGCGGGGCAGGGCTCCGGGGCAGCCCCAGCATTTT
CASSEERGRAPGQPQHF
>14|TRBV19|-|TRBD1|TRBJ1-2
TGTGCCAGTAGTCCCAAAGGACAGGGCGGCGGCTACACCTTC
CASSPKGQGGGYTF
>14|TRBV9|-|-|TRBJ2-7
TGTGCCAGCAGCGCACAGGGTACCGACAACGAGCAGTACTTC
CASSAQGTDNEQYF
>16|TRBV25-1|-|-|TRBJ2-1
TGTGCCAGCATCTCTGGGAGCACGACCTCCTACAATGAGCAGTTCTTC
CASISGSTTSYNEQFF
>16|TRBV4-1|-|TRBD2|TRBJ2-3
TGCGCCAGCAGCACTAGCGGGGGTTACCGCACAGATACGCAGTATTTT
CASSTSGGYRTDTQYF
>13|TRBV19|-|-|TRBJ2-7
TGTGCCAGTAGCACAGGGCCGGGCTACGAGCAGTACTTC
CASSTGPGYEQYF
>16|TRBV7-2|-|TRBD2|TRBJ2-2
TGTGCCAGCAGCCCTAGCGGGAGGGCCATCATCGGGGAGCTGTTTTTT
CASSPSGRAIIGELFF
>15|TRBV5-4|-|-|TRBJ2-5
TGTGCCAGCAGCAAACCGGGACTGGAAAGGGAGACCCAGTACTTC
CASSKPGLERETQYF
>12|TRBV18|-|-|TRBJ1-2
TGTGCCAGCTCAGCGAAAGACTATGGCTACACCTTC
CASSAKDYGYTF
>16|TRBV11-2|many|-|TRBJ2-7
TGTGCCAGCAGCTTAGTAGGACAGAGGAGCTCCTACGAGCAGTACTTC
CASSLVGQRSSYEQYF
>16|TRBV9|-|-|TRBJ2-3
TGTGCCAGCAGCGTAGATGGGGGGGCCAAGACAGATACGCAGTATTTT
CASSVDGGAKTDTQYF